Below, 23 T cell receptor beta chains from the same sample are listed, as sequenced in a study of T cell repertoires in cytomegalovirus infection. A single record per CDR3 protein comes from TCRdb applying MiXCR to the reads. The sample carries about 600,000 distinct CDR3 sequences, approximately 25% recorded once. The sequencing sample was made of CD8+ T cells from PBMCs. All receptors come from a human donor in good health (CMV status not recorded). Some clones in this sample may be carry-over from other donors' samples.

Regarding this clonotype: With a much larger clone just one base away, this may be a read error. The rearrangement links TRBV6-2 or TRBV6-3 to TRBJ2-3, with D perhaps TRBD2 (5 bases). This CDR3 has 14 residues. V was cut by 2 bases and J by 3 bases, with 9 bases left in between. Per the germline V gene, CDR1 is MNHEY and CDR2 is SVGEGT. The CDR3 loop reads CASSYPGWTDTQYF. CDR3 DNA: TGTGCCAGCAGTTACCCGGGGTGGACAGATACGCAGTATTTT.

This sequence joins TRBV28 and TRBJ1-4; maybe TRBD1 (6 bases). Germline V gene sequence: CDR1 MDHEN, CDR2 SYDVKM. This CDR3 comprises 15 residues. V dropped 7 bases and J dropped 4 bases, with 16 bases sitting between them. The CDR3 region is CASTPGASFNEKLFF. CDR3 coding DNA: TGTGCCAGCACCCCAGGGGCCAGTTTTAATGAAAAACTGTTTTTT.

In its sample, this clonotype was seen many times. The chain couples TRBV7-6 to TRBJ1-1, with D perhaps matching TRBD1 (6 bases). With 5 bases removed from V and 5 bases from J, the gap between germline ends came to 12 bases. This CDR3 is built from 13 residues. Germline CDR1 is SGHVS and CDR2 is FNYEAQ. CDR3 bases: TGTGCCAGCAGCCCCCCGGGGACAACTGAAGCTTTCTTT. This encodes CASSPPGTTEAFF.

The chain couples TRBV7-2 to TRBJ2-5; TRBD1 agrees at 9 bases. This CDR3 spans 15 amino acids. J was trimmed by 4 bases and V by 4 bases; bases with no gene match: 7. The germline CDR1 and CDR2 sequences are SGHTA and FQGNSA. CDR3 in amino acids: CASSSPGQGRETQYF. For the CDR3, the DNA is TGTGCCAGCAGCTCGCCGGGACAGGGTCGAGAGACCCAGTACTTC.

This clonotype was counted only a few times. V and J are TRBV6-2 or TRBV6-3 and TRBJ1-5; D is perhaps TRBD1 (5 bases). V was trimmed by 4 bases and J by 0 bases, leaving 25 bases between them. Germline assignment: CDR1 MNHEY and CDR2 SVGEGT. The CDR3 consists of 20 residues. In DNA, the CDR3 is TGTGCCAGCAGTTGGACGCCTTTGGGACGCACTCCTGATAGCAATCAGCCCCAGCATTTT. It is translated as CASSWTPLGRTPDSNQPQHF.

With respect to this clonotype: Germline is not matched at one junction end, which may reflect a read error. The chain recombines TRBV2 with TRBJ1-1; TRBD1 is a possible D gene (5 bases). CDR1 and CDR2 from the germline V gene are SNHLY and FYNNEI. This CDR3 has 14 residues. Here the CDR3 DNA reads TGTGCCAACAGTGGGACGTTGCAGAACACTGAAGCTTTCTTT. Translated, it gives CANSGTLQNTEAFF.

V gene TRBV7-9 combines with J gene TRBJ2-2; the match to TRBD1 covers 9 bases. Germline CDR1 reads SEHNR; CDR2 reads FQNEAQ (reference sequence). The CDR3 consists of 15 residues. Germline trimming cut 5 bases from V and 6 bases from J; bases unmatched to any gene: 7. CDR3 coding DNA: TGTGCCAGCAGCCCAAGGGACAGGGAGTCCGGGGAGCTGTTTTTT. Its protein product is CASSPRDRESGELFF.

This clonotype is a singleton in its sample. The chain recombines TRBV6-2 or TRBV6-3 with TRBJ2-7; a weak D match, TRBD1 (6 bases). V shed 5 bases and J shed 3 bases, with 14 bases lying between them. This CDR3 is 14 amino acids long. Germline lookup yields CDR1 MNHEY and CDR2 SVGEGT. CDR3 residues: CASSLQGMLYEQYV. The DNA of the CDR3 is TGTGCCAGCAGTCTGCAGGGGATGCTCTACGAGCAGTACGTC.

The chain recombines TRBV29-1 with TRBJ2-7; 7 bases are a match to TRBD1. This CDR3 contains 16 residues. Germline V gene sequence: CDR1 SQVTM, CDR2 ANQGSEA. Germline trimming cut 5 bases from V and 1 base from J; bases unmatched to any gene: 14. Here the CDR3 DNA reads TGCAGCGTTCAGGGCTTTATGACAGGGCCATCCTACGAGCAGTACTTC. It encodes CSVQGFMTGPSYEQYF.

This chain connects TRBV14 to TRBJ2-1, with no clear D. Trimming left V 3 bases short and J 4 bases short, with 13 bases between. The CDR3 runs 15 residues. Looked up from germline, CDR1 is SGHDN and CDR2 is FVKESK. CDR3 loop: CASSHPRWQYNEQFF. The CDR3 DNA is TGTGCCAGCAGCCACCCTAGGTGGCAGTACAATGAGCAGTTCTTC. Filled out from reference TRBV14 and TRBJ2-1, the complete variable domain reads EAGVTQFPSHSVIEKGQTVTLRCDPISGHDNLYWYRRVMGKEIKFLLHFVKESKQDESGMPNNRFLAERTGGTYSTLKVQPAELEDSGVYFCASSHPRWQYNEQFFGPGTRLTVL.

This clonotype has more than one count but fewer than ten. The gene calls are TRBV23-1 and TRBJ1-5; D not resolved. TRBV23-1 is designated an ORF whose function remains uncertain. The CDR3 contains 15 residues. Trimming left V 0 bases short and J 0 bases short, with 6 bases between. The CDR3 is CASSQSEVSNQPQHF. CDR3 nucleotide sequence: TGCGCCAGCAGTCAATCAGAGGTTAGCAATCAGCCCCAGCATTTT.

There are a few counts of this clonotype. The genes are TRBV28 and TRBJ2-3, with unresolved D. V lost 2 bases, J lost 0 bases, and 12 bases lay in between. Germline CDR1 is MDHEN and CDR2 is SYDVKM. The CDR3 extends over 16 amino acids. CDR3 coding DNA: TGTGCCAGCAGTTTACCCCCAGCACCAAGCACAGATACGCAGTATTTT. Translating gives CASSLPPAPSTDTQYF.

This clonotype was detected only a few times. V and J are TRBV2 and TRBJ1-1, with 7 bases lining up with TRBD1. The CDR3 has 13 residues. The germline CDR1 and CDR2 sequences are SNHLY and FYNNEI. J gave up 11 bases and V 6 bases, and 12 bases lay outside the gene matches. The CDR3 DNA is TGTGCCAGCAGCGCAGGGGGAGTATTCTCGGCTTTCTTT. Its protein is CASSAGGVFSAFF.

This clonotype has at least ten counts. The rearrangement joins TRBV12-3 or TRBV12-4 to TRBJ2-7; 7 bases are shared with TRBD1. V lost 3 bases to trimming and J lost 6 bases; unmatched junction nucleotides: 2. The length of the CDR3 is 12 residues. In DNA, the CDR3 is TGTGCCAGCAGTTTCGACAGGGTCGAGCAGTACTTC. It translates to CASSFDRVEQYF.

Only a few counts were recorded for this clonotype. V and J are TRBV7-9 and TRBJ2-1, with 9 bases matching TRBD2. Germline V gives CDR1 SEHNR, CDR2 FQNEAQ (reference sequence). J gave up 0 bases and V 3 bases, and 3 bases lay outside the gene matches. This CDR3 spans 16 amino acids. This chain's CDR3 is CASSFRTSDSYNEQFF. CDR3 nucleotide sequence: TGTGCCAGCAGCTTCCGGACTAGCGACTCCTACAATGAGCAGTTCTTC. Using reference TRBV7-9 and TRBJ2-1 for the parts outside the CDR3, the full variable domain is DTGVSQNPRHKITKRGQNVTFRCDPISEHNRLYWYRQTLGQGPEFLTYFQNEAQLEKSRLLSDRFSAERPKGSFSTLEIQRTEQGDSAMYLCASSFRTSDSYNEQFFGPGTRLTVL.

The V and J genes are TRBV25-1 and TRBJ1-4; 8 bases align to TRBD1. Germline CDR1 MGHDK, CDR2 SYGVNS. This CDR3 is 14 amino acids long. Trimming at V came to 5 bases and at J to 8 bases, leaving 7 bases not matched to a gene. The CDR3 DNA reads as TGTGCCAGCAGTCTACAGGGGGGACGGGAAAAACTGTTTTTT. It specifies CASSLQGGREKLFF.

This clonotype appeared many times. This chain joins TRBV7-2 and TRBJ2-7, with D perhaps TRBD1 or TRBD2 (7 bases each). Germline CDR1 SGHTA, CDR2 FQGNSA. The V end was cut by 0 bases, the J end by 5 bases, with 14 bases between. This CDR3 is 15 amino acids long. The CDR3 coding sequence is TGTGCCAGCAGCTTAGCGCAGGGGGGGCCCCACGAGCAGTACGTC. The encoded protein is CASSLAQGGPHEQYV.

The chain's CDR3 is CASSLGHRTSAKNIQYF. The CDR3, as DNA: TGTGCCAGCAGTCTGGGACACCGGACTTCGGCCAAAAACATTCAGTACTTC. The chain carries TRBV28 and TRBJ2-4; maybe TRBD1 (6 bases). Trimming left V 5 bases short and J 1 base short, with 18 bases between. From germline, CDR1 is MDHEN and CDR2 SYDVKM. The CDR3 has 17 amino acids.

Many counts were recorded for this clonotype. V usage is TRBV12-5 and J usage is TRBJ1-1; the D gene is possibly TRBD1 (6 bases). The V gene's germline CDR1 is LGHNT and CDR2 FRNRAP. V was shortened by 3 bases and J by 0 bases, with 23 bases between the two germline ends. The CDR3 runs 19 residues. The CDR3 loop is CASGFTLQGSGNMNTEAFF. CDR3 in DNA: TGTGCTAGTGGTTTCACATTACAGGGCTCAGGGAACATGAACACTGAAGCTTTCTTT. Looking up the rest from reference TRBV12-5 and TRBJ1-1 gives the full variable domain: DARVTQTPRHKVTEMGQEVTMRCQPILGHNTVFWYRQTMMQGLELLAYFRNRAPLDDSGMPKDRFSAEMPDATLATLKIQPSEPRDSAVYFCASGFTLQGSGNMNTEAFFGQGTRLTVV.

Comment on this clonotype: No conserved phenylalanine or tryptophan is present at the end of the CDR3, so a read error is the likely explanation. The gene calls are TRBV7-4 and TRBJ2-7, with 11 bases fitting TRBD1. The CDR3 spans 12 residues. Losses at the gene ends were 11 bases for V and 6 bases for J; bases not matched to a gene: 6. Per the germline V gene, CDR1 is SGHVT and CDR2 is SQSDAQ. The CDR3 loop reads CASGTGGSEQYS. CDR3 sequence (DNA): TGTGCCTCCGGGACAGGGGGAAGCGAGCAGTACTCC.

This clonotype was picked up many times. This chain links TRBV27 with TRBJ2-1; no clear D gene. Germline CDR1 MNHEY, CDR2 SMNVEV (reference sequence). This CDR3 contains 12 residues. Trimming removed 6 bases at V and 7 bases at J, with 10 bases between. CDR3 region: CASSLLGNEQFF. CDR3 sequence (DNA): TGTGCCAGCAGCTTGTTGGGGAATGAGCAGTTCTTC.

The rearrangement joins TRBV6-1 to TRBJ2-7; TRBD2 agrees at 15 bases. CDR3 length: 16 residues. Germline V gene data show CDR1 as MNHNS and CDR2 as SASEGT. V was clipped by 7 bases and J by 1 base; unmatched bases: 5. The CDR3 DNA is TGTGCCAGCATTGGGACTAGCGGGGGGCCTTCCTACGAGCAGTACTTC. Encoded protein: CASIGTSGGPSYEQYF.

This clonotype came up a few times. The V and J genes are TRBV12-3 or TRBV12-4 and TRBJ2-3; possible D gene TRBD1, 6 bases. CDR3 length: 16 amino acids. Trimming took 5 bases from V and 2 from J, leaving 17 bases between them. In DNA, the CDR3 is TGTGCCAGCAGTGATGTCCGGGACATATTCACAGATACGCAGTATTTT. It encodes CASSDVRDIFTDTQYF.